Listed below are T cell receptor beta chains from one sample, sequenced in a study of regulatory T cells in long-lasting Graves disease. Via MiXCR, TCRdb re-called the multiplex PCR reads, giving one row per CDR3 protein. The repertoire holds hundreds of thousands of distinct CDR3 sequences, with less than 20% as singletons. This sample also belongs to another study, concerning T cells in Graves' hyperthyroidism and ophthalmopathy.

Sequencing was performed on peripheral blood mononuclear cells (PBMCs), taken at new diagnosis, from a patient treated with antithyroid drugs. The source of these receptors is a woman in her 30s with Graves disease. The CDR3 runs from the conserved cysteine through the conserved F or W. A D gene is named only where the DNA matches it firmly. A row's size may be missing; if present it is once, few, many or a size class.

>.|TRBV7-2|TRBJ1-1|few
TGTGCCAGCAGCCAAAGGAGATACGGCACTTGGAACACTGAAGCTTTCTTT
CASSQRRYGTWNTEAFF
>TRBD1|TRBV28|TRBJ1-1|many
TGTGCCAGCAGTCCAGGACAGGGACGGGCTTTCTTT
CASSPGQGRAFF
>TRBD1|TRBV18|TRBJ1-1|many
TGTGCCAGCTCAACCAGACAGGGCCGGAACACTGAAGCTTTCTTT
CASSTRQGRNTEAFF
>.|TRBV3-1|TRBJ1-4|.
TGTGCCAGCAGCCAGGGCTCAAGGATTAATGAAAAACTGTTTTTT
CASSQGSRINEKLFF
>TRBD1|TRBV4-1|TRBJ2-3|few
TGCGCCAGCAGCCAAGTTCAGGAGGGGACAGGAGGAACAGATACGCAGTATTTT
CASSQVQEGTGGTDTQYF
>.|TRBV6-6|TRBJ1-5|.
TGTGCCAGCAGTTACTCGGGGCCGTGGGGCAATCAGCCCCAGCATTTT
CASSYSGPWGNQPQHF
>TRBD1|TRBV20-1|TRBJ2-2|.
TGCAGTGCCAACGTCCCGGGACAGGGGGCGCGGCCGGGCACCGGGGAGCTGTTTTTT
CSANVPGQGARPGTGELFF
>.|TRBV6-1|TRBJ1-2|many
TGTGCCAGCTTCCGGCCACCCTATGGCTACACCTTC
CASFRPPYGYTF
>.|TRBV5-1|TRBJ2-2|few
TGCGCCAGCAGATTAGACGTGCGGGAGCTGTTTTTT
CASRLDVRELFF
>TRBD2|TRBV10-3|TRBJ2-7|many
TGTGCCATCAGTGCTAGCGGGAGGGCCGGGTACGAGCAGTACTTC
CAISASGRAGYEQYF
>.|TRBV4-1|TRBJ2-5|few
TGCGCCAGCAGCCCCGAAGGGGGGACCCAGTACTTC
CASSPEGGTQYF
>TRBD1|TRBV6-5|TRBJ1-5|.
TGTGCCAGCAGTTACTCCTCAGCCGGAGGGGGCGGTTCATCCCAGCATTTT
CASSYSSAGGGGSSQHF
>.|TRBV28|TRBJ1-5|many
TGTGCCGAGAAACCTTCTGACCAGCCCCAGCATTTT
CAEKPSDQPQHF
>.|TRBV28|TRBJ1-1|.
TGTGCCAGCAGTCTCATGGGAGGGAGGAGCACTGAAGCTTTCTTT
CASSLMGGRSTEAFF
>.|TRBV24-1|TRBJ1-1|many
TGTGCCACCAAGGATCGGGGGGACACTGAAGCTTTCTTT
CATKDRGDTEAFF
>.|TRBV19|TRBJ2-1|.
TGTGCCAGTTCCATTGGAAGTGGGCCTTCCAATGAGCAGTTCTTC
CASSIGSGPSNEQFF